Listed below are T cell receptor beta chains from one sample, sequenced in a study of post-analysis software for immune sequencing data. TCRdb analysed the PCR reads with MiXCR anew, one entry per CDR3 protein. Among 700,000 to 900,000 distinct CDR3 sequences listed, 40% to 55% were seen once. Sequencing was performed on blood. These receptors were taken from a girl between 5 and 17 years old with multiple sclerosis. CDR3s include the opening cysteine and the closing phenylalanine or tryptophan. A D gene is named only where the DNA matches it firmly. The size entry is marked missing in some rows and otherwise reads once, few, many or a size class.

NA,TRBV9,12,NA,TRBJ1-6,CASSEGDSPLHF,TGTGCCAGCAGCGAAGGAGATTCACCCCTCCACTTT
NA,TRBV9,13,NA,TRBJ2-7,CASSVALTSEQYF,TGTGCCAGCAGCGTAGCCCTCACTAGCGAGCAGTACTTC
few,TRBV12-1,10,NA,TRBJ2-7,CASSHRQGYF,TGTGCCAGCAGCCACAGACAGGGGTACTTC
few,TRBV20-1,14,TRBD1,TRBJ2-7,CSADPDRATYEQYF,TGCAGTGCCGACCCGGACAGGGCGACCTACGAGCAGTACTTC
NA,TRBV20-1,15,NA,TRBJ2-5,CSARDGRDTEETQYF,TGCAGTGCTAGAGATGGCCGGGACACCGAAGAGACCCAGTACTTC
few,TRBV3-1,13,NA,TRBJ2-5,CASRSRGAETQYF,TGTGCCAGCCGCTCAAGGGGAGCAGAGACCCAGTACTTC
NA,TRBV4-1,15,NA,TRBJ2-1,CASSQDGLFGDEQFF,TGCGCCAGCAGCCAAGATGGGCTGTTCGGGGATGAGCAGTTCTTC
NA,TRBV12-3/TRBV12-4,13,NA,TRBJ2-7,CASRKGGTYEQYF,TGTGCCAGCAGAAAGGGGGGAACCTACGAGCAGTACTTC
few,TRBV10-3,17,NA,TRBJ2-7,CAISPLRGGMSSYEQYF,TGTGCCATCAGTCCCCTAAGGGGGGGGATGAGCTCCTACGAGCAGTACTTC
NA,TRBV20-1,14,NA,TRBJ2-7,CSARGFTTIHEQYF,TGCAGTGCTAGAGGGTTCACGACTATTCACGAGCAGTACTTC
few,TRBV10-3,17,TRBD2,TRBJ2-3,CAISRTSGASEPDTQYF,TGTGCCATCAGTAGGACTAGCGGGGCGAGTGAACCAGATACGCAGTATTTT
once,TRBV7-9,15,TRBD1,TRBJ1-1,CASSLGQGPQLQAFF,TGTGCCAGCAGCTTAGGACAGGGACCCCAACTCCAAGCTTTCTTT
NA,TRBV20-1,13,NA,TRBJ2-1,CSARVDLYNEQFF,TGCAGTGCTAGAGTGGACCTCTACAATGAGCAGTTCTTC
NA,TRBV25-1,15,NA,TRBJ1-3,CASSEFTMAGNTIYF,TGTGCCAGCAGTGAATTCACAATGGCGGGAAACACCATATATTTT
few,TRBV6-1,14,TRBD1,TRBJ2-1,CASHLGGQGYEQFF,TGTGCCAGCCACCTCGGGGGACAGGGGTATGAGCAGTTCTTC
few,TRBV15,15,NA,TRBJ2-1,CATSRDPESSNEQFF,TGTGCCACCAGCAGAGATCCCGAAAGTAGCAATGAGCAGTTCTTC
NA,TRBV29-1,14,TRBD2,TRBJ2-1,CSVEAGGGAGEQFF,TGCAGCGTTGAGGCGGGGGGCGGGGCGGGAGAGCAGTTCTTC
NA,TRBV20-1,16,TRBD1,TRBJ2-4,CSASGGQGSYKNIQYF,TGCAGTGCTAGCGGGGGACAGGGGTCCTACAAAAACATTCAGTACTTC
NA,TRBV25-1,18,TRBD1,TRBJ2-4,CASSESPLGQGVSGIQYF,TGTGCCAGCAGTGAATCTCCGTTGGGACAGGGGGTCTCTGGCATTCAGTACTTC
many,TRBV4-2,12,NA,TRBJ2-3,CASSQEGDTQYF,TGTGCCAGCAGCCAAGAGGGAGATACGCAGTATTTT
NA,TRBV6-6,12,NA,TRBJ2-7,CASSRDDYEQYF,TGTGCCAGCAGCCGAGATGATTACGAGCAGTACTTC
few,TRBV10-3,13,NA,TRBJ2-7,CAISEGEIYEQYF,TGTGCCATCAGTGAAGGAGAGATATACGAGCAGTACTTC
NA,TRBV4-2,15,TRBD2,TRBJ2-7,CASSQGPGGSYEQYF,TGTGCCAGCAGCCAAGGCCCGGGGGGGTCCTACGAGCAGTACTTC
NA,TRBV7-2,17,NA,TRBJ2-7,CASSLAVGEISAYEQYF,TGTGCCAGCAGCTTAGCAGTCGGGGAAATCAGCGCCTACGAGCAGTACTTC
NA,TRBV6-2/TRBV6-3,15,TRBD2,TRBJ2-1,CASSRSSGSYNEQFF,TGTGCCAGCAGTCGATCTAGCGGGAGTTACAATGAGCAGTTCTTC
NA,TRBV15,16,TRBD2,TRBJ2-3,CATSSDAEREKDTQYF,TGTGCCACCAGCAGTGATGCGGAGCGGGAGAAAGATACGCAGTATTTT
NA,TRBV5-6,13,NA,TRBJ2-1,CASSLGTVNEQFF,TGTGCCAGCAGCTTGGGTACAGTAAATGAGCAGTTCTTC
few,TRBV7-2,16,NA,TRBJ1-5,CASSPGLRVGNQPQHF,TGTGCCAGCAGCCCGGGACTCCGAGTGGGCAATCAGCCCCAGCATTTT
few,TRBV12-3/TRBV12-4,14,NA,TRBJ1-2,CASRRGARDYGYTF,TGTGCCAGCCGTAGGGGGGCGCGGGACTATGGCTACACCTTC
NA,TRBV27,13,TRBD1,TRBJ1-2,CASSGQAYYGYTF,TGTGCCAGCAGTGGACAGGCCTACTATGGCTACACCTTC
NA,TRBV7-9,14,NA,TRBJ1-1,CASSLVGGAAEAFF,TGTGCCAGCAGCTTAGTAGGGGGGGCGGCTGAAGCTTTCTTT
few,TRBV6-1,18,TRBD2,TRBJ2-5,CASSEGTSGRASYNEQYF,TGTGCCAGCAGTGAAGGGACTAGCGGGAGGGCCAGCTACAATGAGCAGTACTTC
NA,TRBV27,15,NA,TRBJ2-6,CASSFVDFGANVLTF,TGTGCCAGCAGTTTCGTGGACTTTGGGGCCAACGTCCTGACTTTC
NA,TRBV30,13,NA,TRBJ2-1,CAWSVRSTDEQFF,TGTGCCTGGAGTGTACGTAGTACGGATGAGCAGTTCTTC
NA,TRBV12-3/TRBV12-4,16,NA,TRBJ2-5,CASSFVGGSYQETQYF,TGTGCCAGCAGTTTTGTGGGGGGCTCGTACCAAGAGACCCAGTACTTC
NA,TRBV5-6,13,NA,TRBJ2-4,CASSWGHRPEQYF,TGTGCCAGCAGCTGGGGGCACAGGCCGGAGCAGTACTTC
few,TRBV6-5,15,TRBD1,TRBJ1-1,CASSYIPGQGTEAFF,TGTGCCAGCAGTTACATCCCCGGACAGGGCACTGAAGCTTTCTTT
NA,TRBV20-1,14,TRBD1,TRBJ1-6,CSAHRGRDNSPLHF,TGCAGTGCCCACAGGGGGCGAGATAATTCACCCCTCCACTTT